This T cell receptor (beta chain) was sequenced for a study of response to subunit inactivated influenza vaccine. Study-level findings and limits: Authors proposed each seasonal influenza vaccination draws in few new T cells.

This clonotype was detected a few times. Its antigen is undetermined. After removal of 3 bases from V and 6 bases from J, the junction contained 2 bases not matched to a gene. Germline CDR1 and CDR2: KGHSH and LQKENI. This CDR3 spans 14 amino acids. TCRdb reprocessed the RT-PCR reads with MiXCR, giving one entry per CDR3 protein. Found here are roughly 500,000 distinct CDR3 sequences, approximately 16% of them singletons; the top ten hold roughly 3%. The rearrangement links TRBV18 to TRBJ2-5, with 12 bases aligning to TRBD2. The source is a man aged 50-75 years who received an inactivated influenza vaccine. The material was CD4+ T cells sorted from PBMCs, obtained around 25 months after vaccination. The CDR3 DNA is TGTGCCAGCTCACCGACTAGCGGGAGACAGACCCAGTACTTC. It specifies CASSPTSGRQTQYF.